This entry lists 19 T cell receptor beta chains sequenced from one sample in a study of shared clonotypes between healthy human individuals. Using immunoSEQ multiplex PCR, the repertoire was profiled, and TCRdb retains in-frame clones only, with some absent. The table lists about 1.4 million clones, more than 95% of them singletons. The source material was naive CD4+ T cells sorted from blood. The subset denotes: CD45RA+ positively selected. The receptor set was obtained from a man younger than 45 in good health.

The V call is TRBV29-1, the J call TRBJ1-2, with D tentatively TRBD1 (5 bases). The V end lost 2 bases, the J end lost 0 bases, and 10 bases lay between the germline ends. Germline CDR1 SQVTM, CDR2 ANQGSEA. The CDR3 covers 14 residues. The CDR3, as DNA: TGCAGCGTTGAAATTCAGGGAACTAACTATGGCTACACCTTC. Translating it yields CSVEIQGTNYGYTF.

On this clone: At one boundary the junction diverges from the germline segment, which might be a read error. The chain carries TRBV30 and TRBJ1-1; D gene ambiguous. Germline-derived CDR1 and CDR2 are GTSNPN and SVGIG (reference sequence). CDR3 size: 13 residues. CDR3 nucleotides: TGTGCCTGGAGTCCACCCTGGGTCACTGAAGCTTCCTTT. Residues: CAWSPPWVTEASF. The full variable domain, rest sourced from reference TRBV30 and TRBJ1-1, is SQTIHQWPATLVQPVGSPLSLECTVEGTSNPNLYWYRQAAGRGLQLLFYSVGIGQISSEVPQNLSASRPQDRQFILSSKKLLLSDSGFYLCAWSPPWVTEASFGQGTRLTVV.

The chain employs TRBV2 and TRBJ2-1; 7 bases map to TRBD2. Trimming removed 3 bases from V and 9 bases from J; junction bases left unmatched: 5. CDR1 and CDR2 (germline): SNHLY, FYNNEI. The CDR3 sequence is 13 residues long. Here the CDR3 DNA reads TGTGCCAGCAGTGAGGCGGGAGTGACTGAGCAGTTCTTC. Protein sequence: CASSEAGVTEQFF.

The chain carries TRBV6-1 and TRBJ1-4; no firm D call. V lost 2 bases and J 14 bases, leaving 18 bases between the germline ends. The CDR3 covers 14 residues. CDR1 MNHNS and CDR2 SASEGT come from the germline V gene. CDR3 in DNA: TGTGCCAGCAGTGAACCAGGCCGCTATCCGGGTCTGTTTTTT. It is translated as CASSEPGRYPGLFF.

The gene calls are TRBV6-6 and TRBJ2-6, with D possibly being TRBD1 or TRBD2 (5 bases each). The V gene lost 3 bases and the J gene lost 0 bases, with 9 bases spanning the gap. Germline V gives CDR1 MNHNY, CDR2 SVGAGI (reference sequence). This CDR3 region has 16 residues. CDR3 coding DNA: TGTGCCAGCAGTTATTTTGGGGGCTCTGGGGCCAACGTCCTGACTTTC. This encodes CASSYFGGSGANVLTF.

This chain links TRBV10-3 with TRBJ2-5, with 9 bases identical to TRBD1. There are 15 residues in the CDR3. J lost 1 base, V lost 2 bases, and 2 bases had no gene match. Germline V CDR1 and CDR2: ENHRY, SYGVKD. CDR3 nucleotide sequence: TGTGCCATCAGTGAGGGGGGACAGGGCCAAGAGACCCAGTACTTC. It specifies CAISEGGQGQETQYF.

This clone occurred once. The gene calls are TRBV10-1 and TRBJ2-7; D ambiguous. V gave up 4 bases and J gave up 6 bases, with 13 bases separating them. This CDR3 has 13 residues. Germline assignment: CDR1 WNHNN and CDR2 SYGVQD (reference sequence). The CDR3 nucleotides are TGCGCCAGCAGTGCTCTGACCTGGGCCGAGCAGTACTTC. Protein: CASSALTWAEQYF.

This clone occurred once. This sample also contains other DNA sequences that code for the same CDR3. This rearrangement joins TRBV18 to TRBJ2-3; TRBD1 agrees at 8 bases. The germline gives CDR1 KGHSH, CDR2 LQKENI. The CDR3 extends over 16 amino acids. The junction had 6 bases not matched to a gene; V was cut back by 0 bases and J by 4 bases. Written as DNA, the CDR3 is TGTGCCAGCTCACCACCCGGGACAGGAGGAGCAGATACGCAGTATTTT. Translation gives CASSPPGTGGADTQYF.

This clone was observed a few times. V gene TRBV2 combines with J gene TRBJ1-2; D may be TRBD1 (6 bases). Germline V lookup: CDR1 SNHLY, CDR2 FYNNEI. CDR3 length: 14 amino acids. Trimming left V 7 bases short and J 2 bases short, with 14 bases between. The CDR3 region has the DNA TGTGCCAGCAATACAGGGTTTTCGAACTATGGCTACACCTTC. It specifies CASNTGFSNYGYTF.

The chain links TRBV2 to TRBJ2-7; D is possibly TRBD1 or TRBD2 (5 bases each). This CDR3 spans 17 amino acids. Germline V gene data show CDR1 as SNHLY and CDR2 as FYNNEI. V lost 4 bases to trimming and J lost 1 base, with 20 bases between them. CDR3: CASSALGRGVGSYEQYF. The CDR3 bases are TGTGCCAGCAGTGCCCTTGGGAGAGGGGTCGGGTCCTACGAGCAGTACTTC.

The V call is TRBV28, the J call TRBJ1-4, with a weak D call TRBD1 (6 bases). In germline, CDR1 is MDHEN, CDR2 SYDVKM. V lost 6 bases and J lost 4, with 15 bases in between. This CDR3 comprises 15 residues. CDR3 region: CASRPQGMFNEKLFF. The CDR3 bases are TGTGCCAGCAGGCCCCAGGGGATGTTTAATGAAAAACTGTTTTTT.

The CDR3 DNA reads as TGTGCCAGCAGCTCGAGAGGGCTAGCATCGAGCTCCTACGAGCAGTACTTC. Amino acid sequence: CASSSRGLASSSYEQYF. The genes are TRBV7-2 and TRBJ2-7, with D possibly TRBD2 on 5 matching bases. Germline V gives CDR1 SGHTA, CDR2 FQGNSA. Trimming took off 4 bases at V and 0 bases at J, with 19 bases between the two ends. This CDR3 spans 17 amino acids.

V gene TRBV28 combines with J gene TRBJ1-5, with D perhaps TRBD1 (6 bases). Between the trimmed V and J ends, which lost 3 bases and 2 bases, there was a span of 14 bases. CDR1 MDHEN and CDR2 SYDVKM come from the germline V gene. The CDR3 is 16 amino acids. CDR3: CASSFRGGLGNQPQHF. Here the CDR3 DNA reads TGTGCCAGCAGTTTCAGGGGAGGTTTAGGCAATCAGCCCCAGCATTTT.

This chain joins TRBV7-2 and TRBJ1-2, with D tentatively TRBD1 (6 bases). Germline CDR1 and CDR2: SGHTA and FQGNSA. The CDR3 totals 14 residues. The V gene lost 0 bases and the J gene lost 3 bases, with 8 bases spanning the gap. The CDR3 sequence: CASSLATGYYGYTF. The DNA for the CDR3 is TGTGCCAGCAGCTTAGCCACAGGGTACTATGGCTACACCTTC.

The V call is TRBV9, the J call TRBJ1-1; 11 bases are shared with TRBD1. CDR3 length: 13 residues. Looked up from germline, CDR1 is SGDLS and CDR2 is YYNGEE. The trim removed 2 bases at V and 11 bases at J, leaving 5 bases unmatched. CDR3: CASSVSGQGDAFF. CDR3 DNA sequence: TGTGCCAGCAGCGTCTCGGGACAGGGGGATGCTTTCTTT.

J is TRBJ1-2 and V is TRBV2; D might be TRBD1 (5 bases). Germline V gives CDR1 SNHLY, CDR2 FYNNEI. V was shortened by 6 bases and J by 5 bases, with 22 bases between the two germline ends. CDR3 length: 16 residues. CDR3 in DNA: TGTGCCAGCAGCAAACGCCGGGCCCAGGAGGGGTATGGCTACACCTTC. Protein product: CASSKRRAQEGYGYTF. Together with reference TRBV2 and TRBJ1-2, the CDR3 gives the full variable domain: EPEVTQTPSHQVTQMGQEVILRCVPISNHLYFYWYRQILGQKVEFLVSFYNNEISEKSEIFDDQFSVERPDGSNFTLKIRSTKLEDSAMYFCASSKRRAQEGYGYTFGSGTRLTVV.

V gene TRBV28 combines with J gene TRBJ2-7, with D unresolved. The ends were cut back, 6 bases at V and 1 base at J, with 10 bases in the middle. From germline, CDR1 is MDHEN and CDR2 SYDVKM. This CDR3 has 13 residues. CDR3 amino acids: CASRIGLSYEQYF. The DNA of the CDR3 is TGTGCCAGCAGGATCGGGCTTTCCTACGAGCAGTACTTC.

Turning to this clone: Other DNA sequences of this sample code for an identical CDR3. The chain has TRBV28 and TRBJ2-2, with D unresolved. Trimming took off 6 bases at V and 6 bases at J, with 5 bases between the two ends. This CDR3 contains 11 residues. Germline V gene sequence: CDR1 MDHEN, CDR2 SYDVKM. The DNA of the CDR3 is TGTGCCAGCAGCCTCGCCGGGGAGCTGTTTTTT. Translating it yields CASSLAGELFF. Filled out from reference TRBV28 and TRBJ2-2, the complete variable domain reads DVKVTQSSRYLVKRTGEKVFLECVQDMDHENMFWYRQDPGLGLRLIYFSYDVKMKEKGDIPEGYSVSREKKERFSLILESASTNQTSMYLCASSLAGELFFGEGSRLTVL.

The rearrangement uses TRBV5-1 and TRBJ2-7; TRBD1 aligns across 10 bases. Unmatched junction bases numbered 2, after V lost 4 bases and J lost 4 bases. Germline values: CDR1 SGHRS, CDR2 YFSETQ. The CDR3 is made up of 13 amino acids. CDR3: CASSTDRGYEQYF. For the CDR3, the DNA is TGCGCCAGCAGCACGGACAGGGGGTACGAGCAGTACTTC.